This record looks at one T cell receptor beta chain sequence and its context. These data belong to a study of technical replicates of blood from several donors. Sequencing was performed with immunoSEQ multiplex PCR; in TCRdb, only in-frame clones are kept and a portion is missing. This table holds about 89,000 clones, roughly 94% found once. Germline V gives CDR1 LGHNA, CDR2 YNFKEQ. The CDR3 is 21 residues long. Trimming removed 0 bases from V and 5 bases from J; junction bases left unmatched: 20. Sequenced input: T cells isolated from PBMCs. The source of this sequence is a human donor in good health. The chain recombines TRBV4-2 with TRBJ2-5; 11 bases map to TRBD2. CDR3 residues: CASSQEDSELAGAGSRETQYF. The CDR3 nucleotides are TGTGCCAGCAGCCAAGAGGATTCGGAACTAGCGGGGGCGGGCTCCAGGGAGACCCAGTACTTC.